The clone carrying this TCR beta chain has ten or more counts. What it binds is not known. Those patients with uncontrolled infection, other autoimmune disease, pregnancy or lactation were excluded. Authors of the study amplified TCR beta CDR3 regions from RNA transcripts. The HTBI primer set was used in a first-round RT-PCR of the TCR CDR3. One entry per CDR3 protein results from TCRdb running MiXCR on the multiplex PCR reads. The data show around 490,000 distinct CDR3 sequences, with just under 20% seen just once and over 45% held by the top ten. This sample was included in a study of T cells in Graves' hyperthyroidism and ophthalmopathy. Study outcomes and limitations: Most expanded thyroid clonotypes above 0.001 recurred in blood.

Sequenced sample: blood. The receptor was isolated from a man aged 35 to 55 with Graves' ophthalmopathy.

CDR3 coding DNA: TGCGCCAGCAGCCTTGGCCCGGGACAGGGATATGGCTACACCTTC. This gives the protein CASSLGPGQGYGYTF. J is TRBJ1-2 and V is TRBV5-1; 9 bases fit TRBD1. The germline CDR1 and CDR2 sequences are SGHRS and YFSETQ. V trimming: 4 bases; J trimming: 5 bases; junction bases outside the gene matches: 9. The CDR3 runs 15 residues.